The T cell receptor (beta chain) described here comes from a study of control samples from healthy donors and cancer patients. Profiling relied on immunoSEQ multiplex PCR, and the TCRdb table lists in-frame clones only, not all of them. The data contain some 110,000 clones, 70% to 90% of them singletons. Sequencing was performed on blood. This sequence was found in a woman between 65 and 79 years old in good health.

This CDR3 reads CASSPSGAAYEQYF. The CDR3 region has the DNA TGCGCCAGCAGCCCCTCTGGAGCGGCCTACGAGCAGTACTTC. The rearrangement links TRBV10-2 to TRBJ2-7, with D perhaps TRBD2 (5 bases). Looked up from germline, CDR1 is WSHSY and CDR2 is SAAADI. CDR3 length equals 14 residues. V dropped 6 bases and J dropped 2 bases, with 14 bases sitting between them.